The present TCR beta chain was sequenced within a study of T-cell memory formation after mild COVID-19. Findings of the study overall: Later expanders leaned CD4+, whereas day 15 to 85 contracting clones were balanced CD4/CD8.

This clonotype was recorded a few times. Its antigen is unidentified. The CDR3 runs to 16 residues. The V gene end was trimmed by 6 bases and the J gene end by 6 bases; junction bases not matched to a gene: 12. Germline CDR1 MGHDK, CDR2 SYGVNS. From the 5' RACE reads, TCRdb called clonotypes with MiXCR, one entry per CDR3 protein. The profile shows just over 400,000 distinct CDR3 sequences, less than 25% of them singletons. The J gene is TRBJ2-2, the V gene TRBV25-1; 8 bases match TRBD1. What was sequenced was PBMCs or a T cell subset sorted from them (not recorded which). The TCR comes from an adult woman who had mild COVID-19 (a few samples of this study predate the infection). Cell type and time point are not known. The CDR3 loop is CASRNSGGVVAGELFF. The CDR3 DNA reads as TGTGCCAGCAGGAACTCAGGGGGCGTTGTAGCCGGGGAGCTGTTTTTT.